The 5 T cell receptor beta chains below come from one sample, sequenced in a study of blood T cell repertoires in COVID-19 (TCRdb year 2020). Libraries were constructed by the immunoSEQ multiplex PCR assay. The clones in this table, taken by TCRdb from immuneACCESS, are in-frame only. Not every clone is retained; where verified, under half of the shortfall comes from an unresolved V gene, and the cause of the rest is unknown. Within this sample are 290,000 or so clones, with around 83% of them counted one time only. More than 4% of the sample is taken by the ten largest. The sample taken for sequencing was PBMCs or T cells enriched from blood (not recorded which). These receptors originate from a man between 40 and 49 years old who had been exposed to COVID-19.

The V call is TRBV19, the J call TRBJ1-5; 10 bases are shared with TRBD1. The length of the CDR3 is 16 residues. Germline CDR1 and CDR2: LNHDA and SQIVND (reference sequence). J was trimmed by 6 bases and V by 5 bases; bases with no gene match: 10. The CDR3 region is CASSPRDRGRIQPQHF. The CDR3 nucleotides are TGTGCCAGTAGTCCCCGGGACAGGGGTCGTATTCAGCCCCAGCATTTT.

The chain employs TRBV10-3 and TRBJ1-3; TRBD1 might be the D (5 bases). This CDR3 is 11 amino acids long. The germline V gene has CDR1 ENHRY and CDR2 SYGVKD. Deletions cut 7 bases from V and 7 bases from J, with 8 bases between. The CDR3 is CAITAGNTIYF. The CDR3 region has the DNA TGTGCCATCACGGCAGGGAACACCATATATTTT.

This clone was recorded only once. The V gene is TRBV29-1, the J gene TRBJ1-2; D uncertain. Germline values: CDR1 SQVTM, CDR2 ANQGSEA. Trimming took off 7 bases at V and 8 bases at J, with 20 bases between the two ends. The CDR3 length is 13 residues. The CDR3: CSALSTGGGGYTF. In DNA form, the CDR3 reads TGCAGCGCCCTATCGACCGGCGGCGGGGGCTACACCTTC.

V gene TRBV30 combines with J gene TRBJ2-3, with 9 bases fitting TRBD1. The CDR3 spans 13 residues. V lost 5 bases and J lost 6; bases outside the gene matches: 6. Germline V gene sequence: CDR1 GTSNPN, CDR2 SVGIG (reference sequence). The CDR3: CAWGTGQRDTQYF. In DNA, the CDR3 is TGTGCCTGGGGGACAGGGCAGAGGGATACGCAGTATTTT.

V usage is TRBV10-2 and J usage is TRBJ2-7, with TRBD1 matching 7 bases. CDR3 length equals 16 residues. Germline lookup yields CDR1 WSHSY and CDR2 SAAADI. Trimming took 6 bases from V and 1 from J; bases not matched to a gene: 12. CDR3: CASRDSGQILSYEQYF. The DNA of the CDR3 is TGCGCCAGCAGGGACTCGGGACAGATCCTTTCCTACGAGCAGTACTTC.